This T cell receptor (beta chain) originates from a study of blood T cell repertoires in COVID-19. The wider study: Spain, Italy and the United States supplied samples that represented acute and convalescent COVID-19. Sample material is recorded as cDNA or gDNA derived from T cells, B-cell-depleted T cells, or PBMCs.

Original handling: Using reference gene primer amplification, nucleated cell counts were estimated. The method was immunoSEQ multiplex PCR; TCRdb's version includes in-frame clones alone and lacks a portion of them. That table gives V, J and clone size, and the DNA gave D and trimming. The sample includes under 250,000 clones, 84% of them seen just once. CDR3 size: 14 residues. Trimming removed 1 base at V and 5 bases at J, with 11 bases between. The germline V gene encodes CDR1 SGHDN and CDR2 FVKESK. Sequenced sample: peripheral blood. This receptor was obtained from a woman aged 35 to 49 who had recovered from COVID-19. The rearrangement uses TRBV14 and TRBJ2-5, with D hard to call. CDR3 DNA sequence: TGTGCCAGCAGCCAAGTTGGCCTCCTCGAGACCCAGTACTTC. This translates into CASSQVGLLETQYF.